A single sample is the source of the 14 T cell receptor beta chains below, sequenced in a study of graft-versus-host responses after intestinal transplantation (dated by TCRdb to about 2021). Taken with the paper, the label for time point translates to: cells obtained before transplantation from donor or recipient. No antigen has been identified for these receptors. The protocol used for the library was the immunoSEQ multiplex PCR assay. TCRdb holds this immuneACCESS table with in-frame rearrangements only. Some clones are missing; in checked studies, unresolved V genes explain under half, and the rest has no known cause. Here the sample has some 120,000 clones; over 85% occur a single time. 0.16% of the sample is taken by the ten largest. The material was unstimulated CD4+ T cells sorted from spleen or lymph node cells, obtained before intestinal transplant. The receptors stem from a human donor who received an intestinal transplant.

The rearrangement uses TRBV7-2 and TRBJ2-7; TRBD1 agrees at 8 bases. V gave up 5 bases and J gave up 4 bases; unmatched junction bases: 7. This CDR3 comprises 14 residues. In germline, CDR1 is SGHTA, CDR2 FQGNSA. Written as DNA, the CDR3 is TGTGCCAGCAGCACACGGACAGGGAAGTACGAGCAGTACTTC. This gives the protein CASSTRTGKYEQYF.

This rearrangement joins TRBV5-1 to TRBJ1-4; 9 bases align to TRBD1. Germline V gene lookup returns CDR1 SGHRS and CDR2 YFSETQ. Losses at the gene ends were 1 base for V and 7 bases for J; bases not matched to a gene: 2. The CDR3 is 14 amino acids. This CDR3 is CASSLWDRAEKLFF. In nucleotides, the CDR3 is TGCGCCAGCAGCTTGTGGGACAGGGCTGAAAAACTGTTTTTT.

The V and J genes are TRBV5-6 and TRBJ1-2; no reliable D call. The CDR3 covers 15 residues. The V end lost 3 bases, the J end lost 2 bases, and 14 bases lay between the germline ends. Germline V gene lookup returns CDR1 SGHDT and CDR2 YYEEEE. In nucleotides, the CDR3 is TGTGCCAGCAGCTCCACTGGCAGGTGGAACTATGGCTACACCTTC. This translates into CASSSTGRWNYGYTF.

The rearrangement joins TRBV2 to TRBJ1-1; D uncertain. The CDR3 contains 13 residues. Trimming removed 0 bases at V and 3 bases at J, with 5 bases between. Germline loops: CDR1 SNHLY, CDR2 FYNNEI. CDR3 in amino acids: CASSEAGYTEAFF. The CDR3 DNA follows: TGTGCCAGCAGTGAAGCGGGCTACACTGAAGCTTTCTTT.

V is TRBV6-6 and J is TRBJ2-5; 7 positions match TRBD2. V dropped 8 bases and J dropped 6; count of bases not matched to a gene: 3. Per the germline V gene, CDR1 is MNHNY and CDR2 is SVGAGI (reference sequence). The CDR3 is 11 residues long. CDR3 sequence: CASGGGKTQYF. The CDR3 DNA reads as TGTGCCAGCGGGGGGGGGAAGACCCAGTACTTC.

This chain links TRBV6-1 with TRBJ2-6; D may match TRBD1 or TRBD2 (5 bases each). The V and J ends lost 2 bases and 0 bases respectively, with 14 bases between them. Germline CDR1 is MNHNS and CDR2 is SASEGT. The CDR3 is 18 amino acids. This CDR3 is CASSERGVRLSGANVLTF. The CDR3 nucleotides are TGTGCCAGCAGTGAAAGAGGGGTGCGGCTCTCTGGGGCCAACGTCCTGACTTTC.

The chain employs TRBV7-9 and TRBJ2-7, with 7 bases lining up with TRBD2. Looked up from germline, CDR1 is SEHNR and CDR2 is FQNEAQ (reference sequence). The CDR3 contains 14 residues. V dropped 4 bases and J dropped 0; count of bases not matched to a gene: 3. The CDR3 here is CASSSGTTSYEQYF. CDR3 nucleotide sequence: TGTGCCAGCAGCTCCGGGACTACCTCCTACGAGCAGTACTTC.

This rearrangement joins TRBV9 to TRBJ1-5; a possible D gene is TRBD1 (6 bases). V lost 2 bases, J lost 3 bases, and 12 bases lay in between. The CDR3 consists of 15 residues. Germline V lookup: CDR1 SGDLS, CDR2 YYNGEE. CDR3 sequence: CASSVGGANNQPQHF. The CDR3 coding sequence is TGTGCCAGCAGCGTTGGGGGCGCAAACAATCAGCCCCAGCATTTT.

The chain is built from TRBV18 and TRBJ2-7, with D unresolved. This CDR3 contains 13 residues. Trimming shortened V by 5 bases and J by 3 bases, and 11 bases separated the two germline ends. Germline V CDR1 and CDR2: KGHSH, LQKENI. The CDR3 DNA sequence: TGTGCCAGCTCAATCACACGAAACTACGAGCAGTACTTC. It translates to CASSITRNYEQYF. Full variable domain (rest looked up from reference TRBV18 and TRBJ2-7): NAGVMQNPRHLVRRRGQEARLRCSPMKGHSHVYWYRQLPEEGLKFMVYLQKENIIDESGMPKERFSAEFPKEGPSILRIQQVVRGDSAAYFCASSITRNYEQYFGPGTRLTVT.

This rearrangement joins TRBV6-5 to TRBJ2-3, with 8 bases lining up with TRBD2. Germline V gives CDR1 MNHEY, CDR2 SVGAGI. CDR3 length: 14 residues. The V segment lost 5 bases and the J segment 0 bases; nucleotides outside the gene matches: 1. CDR3 nucleotides: TGTGCCAGCAGTCGGACTAGCAGCACAGATACGCAGTATTTT. This sequence encodes CASSRTSSTDTQYF.

A single count supports this clone. The chain employs TRBV2 and TRBJ1-1; no clear D. The germline V gene has CDR1 SNHLY and CDR2 FYNNEI. V was cut by 8 bases and J by 0 bases, with 10 bases left in between. There are 13 residues in the CDR3. CDR3 in DNA: TGTGCCAGCCGGACGCAAATGAACACTGAAGCTTTCTTT. Translating gives CASRTQMNTEAFF.

This clone came up once. CDR3 nucleotides: TGTGCCAGTAGTATGGACGCAGGGTTCCCCCTCCACTTT. Its translation is CASSMDAGFPLHF. The rearrangement links TRBV19 to TRBJ1-6; tentative D call: TRBD1 (5 bases). CDR1 is LNHDA and CDR2 is SQIVND in the germline V gene (reference sequence). The CDR3 has 13 residues. V was trimmed by 3 bases and J by 13 bases, leaving 13 bases between them. Full variable domain (rest looked up from reference TRBV19 and TRBJ1-6): DGGITQSPKYLFRKEGQNVTLSCEQNLNHDAMYWYRQDPGQGLRLIYYSQIVNDFQKGDIAEGYSVSREKKESFPLTVTSAQKNPTAFYLCASSMDAGFPLHFGNGTRLTVT.

This clone occurred once. The V and J genes are TRBV5-1 and TRBJ2-7, with 7 bases lining up with TRBD2. With V trimmed by 4 bases and J by 0 bases, 1 base remained unmatched. The CDR3 is 13 residues long. Per the germline V gene, CDR1 is SGHRS and CDR2 is YFSETQ. For the CDR3, the DNA is TGCGCCAGCAGCGGGAGGGGCTCCTACGAGCAGTACTTC. This sequence encodes CASSGRGSYEQYF.

V is TRBV5-4 and J is TRBJ2-5; 9 positions agree with TRBD2. Germline CDR1 reads SGHNT; CDR2 reads YYREEE (reference sequence). Trimming took 2 bases from V and 2 from J; bases not matched to a gene: 4. There are 15 residues in the CDR3. DNA for the CDR3: TGTGCCAGCAGCTTATCTAGCGGGGCACAAGAGACCCAGTACTTC. It translates to CASSLSSGAQETQYF.